These 2 T cell receptor beta chains were sequenced from one sample in a study of persistence of HIV-infected CD4 T cells. Anti-CD3/anti-CD28 beads served as a nonspecific positive control stimulus. Responding CD4+ T cells were sorted by upregulation of both CD40 ligand and CD69. Sequencing used immunoSEQ version 4 in survey mode. TCRdb's table, derived via immunoSEQ multiplex PCR, lists solely in-frame clones and lacks some. This sample has tens of thousands of clones, with approximately 90% found just once. These receptors' targets are unknown. The source material was CD4+ T cells sorted from PBMCs after approximately 19-hour stimulation, sampled from a patient who received antiretroviral therapy. These receptors all come from an adult man with HIV who was CMV-seropositive.

J is TRBJ1-6 and V is TRBV6-5; perhaps TRBD1 as D (6 bases). In germline, CDR1 is MNHEY, CDR2 SVGAGI. Trimming pared 6 bases from V and 8 bases from J, leaving 17 bases between. The CDR3 consists of 15 residues. The CDR3: CASRFSSDSYSPLHF. The CDR3 DNA follows: TGTGCCAGCAGATTCTCTTCGGACAGTTATTCACCCCTCCACTTT.

J is TRBJ1-3 and V is TRBV28, with D unclear. Germline V gives CDR1 MDHEN, CDR2 SYDVKM. CDR3 size: 14 residues. Trimming removed 7 bases at V and 0 bases at J, with 10 bases between. As DNA, the CDR3 is TGTGCCAGCAAAGTGGTGTACTCTGGAAACACCATATATTTT. Its translation: CASKVVYSGNTIYF.